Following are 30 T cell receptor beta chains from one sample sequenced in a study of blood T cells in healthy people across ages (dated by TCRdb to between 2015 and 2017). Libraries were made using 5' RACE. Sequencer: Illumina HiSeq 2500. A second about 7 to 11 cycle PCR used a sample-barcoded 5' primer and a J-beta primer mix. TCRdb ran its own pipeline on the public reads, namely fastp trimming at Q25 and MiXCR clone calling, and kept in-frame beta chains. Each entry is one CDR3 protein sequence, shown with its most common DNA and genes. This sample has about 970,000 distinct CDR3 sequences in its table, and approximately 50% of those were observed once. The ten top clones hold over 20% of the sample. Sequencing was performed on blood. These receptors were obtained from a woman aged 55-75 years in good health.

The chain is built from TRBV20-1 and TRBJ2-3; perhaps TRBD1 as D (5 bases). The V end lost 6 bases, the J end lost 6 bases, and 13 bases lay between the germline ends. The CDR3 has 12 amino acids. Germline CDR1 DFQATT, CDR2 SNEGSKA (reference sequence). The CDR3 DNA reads TGCAGTGCCCCTCAGGGTGCGGATACGCAGTATTTT. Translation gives CSAPQGADTQYF.

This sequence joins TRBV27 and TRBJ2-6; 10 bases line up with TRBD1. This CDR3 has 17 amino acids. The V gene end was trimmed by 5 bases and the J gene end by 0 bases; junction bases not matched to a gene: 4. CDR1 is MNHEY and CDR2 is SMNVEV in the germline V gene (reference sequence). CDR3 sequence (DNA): TGTGCCAGCAGTATGGGACAGGGGCGCTCTGGGGCCAACGTCCTGACTTTC. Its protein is CASSMGQGRSGANVLTF.

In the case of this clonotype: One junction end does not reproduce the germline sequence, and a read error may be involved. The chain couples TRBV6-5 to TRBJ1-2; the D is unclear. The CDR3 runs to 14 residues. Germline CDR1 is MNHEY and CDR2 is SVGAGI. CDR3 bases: TGTGCCGGCAGTTATCGGGCTTTTGGCTATGGCTACACCTTC. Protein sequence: CAGSYRAFGYGYTF.

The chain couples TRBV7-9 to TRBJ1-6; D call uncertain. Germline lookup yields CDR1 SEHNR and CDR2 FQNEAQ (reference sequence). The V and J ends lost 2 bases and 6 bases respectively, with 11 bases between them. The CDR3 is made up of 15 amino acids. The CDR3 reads CASSLSQAFNSPLHF. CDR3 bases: TGTGCCAGCAGCTTAAGTCAAGCCTTTAATTCACCCCTCCACTTT.

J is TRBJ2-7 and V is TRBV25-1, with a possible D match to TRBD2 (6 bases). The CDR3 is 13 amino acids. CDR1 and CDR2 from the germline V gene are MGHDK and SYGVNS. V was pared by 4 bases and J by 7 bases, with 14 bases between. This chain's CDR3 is CASSGGIGREQYF. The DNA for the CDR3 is TGTGCCAGCAGTGGCGGGATAGGCAGGGAGCAGTACTTC.

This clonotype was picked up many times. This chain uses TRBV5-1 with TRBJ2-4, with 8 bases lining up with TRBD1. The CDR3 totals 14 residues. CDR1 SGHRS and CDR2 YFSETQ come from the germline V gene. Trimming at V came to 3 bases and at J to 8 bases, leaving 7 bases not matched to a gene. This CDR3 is CASSSPGQGDIQYF. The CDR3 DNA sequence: TGCGCCAGCAGCTCTCCTGGACAGGGTGACATTCAGTACTTC.

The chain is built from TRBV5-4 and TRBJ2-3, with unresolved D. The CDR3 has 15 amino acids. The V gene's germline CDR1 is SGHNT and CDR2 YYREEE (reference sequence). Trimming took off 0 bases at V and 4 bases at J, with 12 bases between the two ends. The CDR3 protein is CASSLGGHGADTQYF. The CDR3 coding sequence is TGTGCCAGCAGCTTGGGGGGTCATGGGGCAGATACGCAGTATTTT.

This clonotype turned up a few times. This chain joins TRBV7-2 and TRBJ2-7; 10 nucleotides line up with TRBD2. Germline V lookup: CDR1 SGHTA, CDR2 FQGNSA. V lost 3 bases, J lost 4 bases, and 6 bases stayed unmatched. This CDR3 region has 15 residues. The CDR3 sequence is CASSFPSSGSYEQYF. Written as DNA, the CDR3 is TGTGCCAGCAGCTTTCCATCTAGCGGGAGTTACGAGCAGTACTTC.

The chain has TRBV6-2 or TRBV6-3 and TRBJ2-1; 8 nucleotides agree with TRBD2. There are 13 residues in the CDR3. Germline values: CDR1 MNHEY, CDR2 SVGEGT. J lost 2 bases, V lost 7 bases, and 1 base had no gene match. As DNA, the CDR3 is TGTGCCAGCAAAGCGGGGGCCTACAATGAGCAGTTCTTC. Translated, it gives CASKAGAYNEQFF.

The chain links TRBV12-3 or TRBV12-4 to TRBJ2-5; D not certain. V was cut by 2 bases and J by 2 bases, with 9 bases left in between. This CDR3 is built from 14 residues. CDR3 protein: CASSLLAIQETQYF. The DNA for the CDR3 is TGTGCCAGCAGTTTACTGGCTATTCAAGAGACCCAGTACTTC.

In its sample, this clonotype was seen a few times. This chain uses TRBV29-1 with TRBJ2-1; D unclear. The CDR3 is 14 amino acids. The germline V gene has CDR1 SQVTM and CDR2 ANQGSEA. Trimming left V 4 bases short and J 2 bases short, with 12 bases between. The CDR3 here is CSVGASIPYNEQFF. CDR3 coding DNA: TGCAGCGTTGGGGCCTCCATACCCTACAATGAGCAGTTCTTC.

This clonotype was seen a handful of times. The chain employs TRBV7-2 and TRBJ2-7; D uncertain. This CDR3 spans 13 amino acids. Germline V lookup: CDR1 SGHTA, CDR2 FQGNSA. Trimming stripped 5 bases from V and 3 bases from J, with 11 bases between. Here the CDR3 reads CASSLNKGYEQYF. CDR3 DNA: TGTGCCAGCAGCCTAAATAAGGGCTACGAGCAGTACTTC. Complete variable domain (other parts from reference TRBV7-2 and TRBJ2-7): GAGVSQSPSNKVTEKGKDVELRCDPISGHTALYWYRQSLGQGLEFLIYFQGNSAPDKSGLPSDRFSAERTGGSVSTLTIQRTQQEDSAVYLCASSLNKGYEQYFGPGTRLTVT.

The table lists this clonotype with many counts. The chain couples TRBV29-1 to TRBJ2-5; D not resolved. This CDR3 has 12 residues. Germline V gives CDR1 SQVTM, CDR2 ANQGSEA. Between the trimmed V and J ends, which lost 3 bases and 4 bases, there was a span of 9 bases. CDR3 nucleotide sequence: TGCAGCGTTGACGGCCTTTCAGAGACCCAGTACTTC. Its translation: CSVDGLSETQYF.

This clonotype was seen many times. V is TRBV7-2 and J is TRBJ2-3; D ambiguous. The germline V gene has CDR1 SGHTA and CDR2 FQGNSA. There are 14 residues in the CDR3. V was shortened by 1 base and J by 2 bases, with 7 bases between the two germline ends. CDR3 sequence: CASSLGTYTDTQYF. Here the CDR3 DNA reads TGTGCCAGCAGCTTAGGGACCTACACAGATACGCAGTATTTT.

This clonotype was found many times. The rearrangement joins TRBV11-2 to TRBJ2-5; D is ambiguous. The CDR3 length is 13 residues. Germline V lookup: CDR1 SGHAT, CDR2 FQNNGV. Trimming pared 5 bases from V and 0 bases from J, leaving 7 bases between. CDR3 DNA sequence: TGTGCCAGCAGCCCAGGTCACCAAGAGACCCAGTACTTC. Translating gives CASSPGHQETQYF.

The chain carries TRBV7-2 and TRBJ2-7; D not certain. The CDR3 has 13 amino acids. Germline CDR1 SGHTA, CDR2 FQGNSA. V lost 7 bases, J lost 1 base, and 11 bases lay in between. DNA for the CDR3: TGTGCCAGCACGAAGCGAGTTTCCTACGAGCAGTACTTC. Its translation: CASTKRVSYEQYF.

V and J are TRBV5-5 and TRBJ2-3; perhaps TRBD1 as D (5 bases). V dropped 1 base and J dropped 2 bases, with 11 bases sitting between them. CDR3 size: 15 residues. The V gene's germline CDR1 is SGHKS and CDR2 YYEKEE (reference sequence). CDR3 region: CASSLRQGFTDTQYF. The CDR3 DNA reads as TGTGCCAGCAGCTTGCGTCAGGGATTCACAGATACGCAGTATTTT.

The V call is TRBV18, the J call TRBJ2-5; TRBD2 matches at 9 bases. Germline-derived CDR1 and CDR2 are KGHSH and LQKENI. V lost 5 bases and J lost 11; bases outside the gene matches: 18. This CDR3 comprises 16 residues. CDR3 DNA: TGTGCCAGCTCATTCCTCGTCCTAGCGGGGTACAATGAGCAGTACTTC. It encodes CASSFLVLAGYNEQYF.

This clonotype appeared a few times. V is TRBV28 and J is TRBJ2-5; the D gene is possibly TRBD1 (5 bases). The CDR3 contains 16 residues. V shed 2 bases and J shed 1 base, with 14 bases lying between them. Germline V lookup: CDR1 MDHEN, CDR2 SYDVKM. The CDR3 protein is CASSLTPGLSQETQYF. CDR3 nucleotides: TGTGCCAGCAGTTTAACCCCAGGGTTGAGCCAAGAGACCCAGTACTTC.

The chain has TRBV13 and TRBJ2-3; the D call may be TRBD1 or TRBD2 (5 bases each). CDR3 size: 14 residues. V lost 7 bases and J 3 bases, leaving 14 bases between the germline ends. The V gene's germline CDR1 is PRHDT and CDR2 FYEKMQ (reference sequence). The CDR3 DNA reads TGTGCCAGCACCTCAGGGACGGATACAGATACGCAGTATTTT. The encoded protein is CASTSGTDTDTQYF. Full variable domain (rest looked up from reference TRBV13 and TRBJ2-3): AAGVIQSPRHLIKEKRETATLKCYPIPRHDTVYWYQQGPGQDPQFLISFYEKMQSDKGSIPDRFSAQQFSDYHSELNMSSLELGDSALYFCASTSGTDTDTQYFGPGTRLTVL.

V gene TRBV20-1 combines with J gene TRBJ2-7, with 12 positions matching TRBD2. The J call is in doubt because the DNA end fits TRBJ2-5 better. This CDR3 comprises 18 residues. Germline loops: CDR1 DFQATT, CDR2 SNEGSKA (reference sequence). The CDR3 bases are TGCAGTGCTAGTAGATCTAGCGGGGGGGCATCTTATACGGAGACCCAGTACTTC. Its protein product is CSASRSSGGASYTETQYF.

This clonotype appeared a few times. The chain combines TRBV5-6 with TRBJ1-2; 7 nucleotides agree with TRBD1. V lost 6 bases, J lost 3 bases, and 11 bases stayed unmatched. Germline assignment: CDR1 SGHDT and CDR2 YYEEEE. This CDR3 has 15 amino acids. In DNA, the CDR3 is TGTGCCAGCACGGTTTATCACAGGGGATACTATGGCTACACCTTC. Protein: CASTVYHRGYYGYTF.

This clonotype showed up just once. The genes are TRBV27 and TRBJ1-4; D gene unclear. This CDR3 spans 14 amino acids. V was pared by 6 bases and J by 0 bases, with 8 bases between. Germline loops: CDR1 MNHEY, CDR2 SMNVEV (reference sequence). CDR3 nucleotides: TGTGCCAGCAGGAATGCGCCAACTAATGAAAAACTGTTTTTT. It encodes CASRNAPTNEKLFF.

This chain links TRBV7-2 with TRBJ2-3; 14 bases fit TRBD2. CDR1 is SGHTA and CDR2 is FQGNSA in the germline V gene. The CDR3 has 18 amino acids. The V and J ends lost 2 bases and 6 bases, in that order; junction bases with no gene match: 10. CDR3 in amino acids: CASSLTGTSGRTVDTQYF. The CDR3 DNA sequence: TGTGCCAGCAGCTTAACTGGGACTAGCGGGAGAACAGTTGATACGCAGTATTTT.

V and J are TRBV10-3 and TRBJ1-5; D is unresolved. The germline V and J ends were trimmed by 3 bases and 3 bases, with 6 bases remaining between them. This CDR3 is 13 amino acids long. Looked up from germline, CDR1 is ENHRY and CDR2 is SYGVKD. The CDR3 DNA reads TGTGCCATCAGTGACAGACCCAATCAGCCCCAGCATTTT. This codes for CAISDRPNQPQHF.

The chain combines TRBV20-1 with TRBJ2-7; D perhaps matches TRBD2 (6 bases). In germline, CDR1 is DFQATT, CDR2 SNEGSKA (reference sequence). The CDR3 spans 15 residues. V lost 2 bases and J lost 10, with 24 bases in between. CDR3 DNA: TGCAGTGCTAGACGGAATGGATTAGCAGGAGGGGCCCAGTACTTC. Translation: CSARRNGLAGGAQYF.

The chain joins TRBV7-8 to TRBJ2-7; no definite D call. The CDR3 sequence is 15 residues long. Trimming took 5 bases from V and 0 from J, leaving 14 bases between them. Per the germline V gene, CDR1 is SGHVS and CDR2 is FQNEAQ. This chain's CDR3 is CASSPGIGGSYEQYF. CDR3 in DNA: TGTGCCAGCAGCCCAGGAATAGGTGGCTCCTACGAGCAGTACTTC.

CDR3 protein: CASSKQNLENGEQFF. CDR3 nucleotides: TGTGCCAGCAGTAAACAAAATCTAGAGAACGGTGAGCAGTTCTTC. J is TRBJ2-1 and V is TRBV7-9; D not certain. Germline V gene lookup returns CDR1 SEHNR and CDR2 FQNEAQ (reference sequence). Trimming stripped 6 bases from V and 9 bases from J, with 21 bases between. CDR3 length equals 15 residues.

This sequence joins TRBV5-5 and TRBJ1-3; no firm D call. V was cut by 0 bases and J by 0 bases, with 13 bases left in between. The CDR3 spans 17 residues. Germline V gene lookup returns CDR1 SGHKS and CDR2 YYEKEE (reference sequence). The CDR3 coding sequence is TGTGCCAGCAGCTTGGAACTCAGGCGTTCCTCTGGAAACACCATATATTTT. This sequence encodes CASSLELRRSSGNTIYF.

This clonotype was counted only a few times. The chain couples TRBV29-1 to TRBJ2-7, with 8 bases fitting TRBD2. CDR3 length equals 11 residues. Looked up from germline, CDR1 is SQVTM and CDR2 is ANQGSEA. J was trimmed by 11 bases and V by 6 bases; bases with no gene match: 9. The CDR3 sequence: CSVVPGTREYF. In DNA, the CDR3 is TGCAGCGTGGTCCCCGGGACTAGAGAGTACTTC.